Below, 5 T cell receptor beta chains from the same sample are listed, as sequenced in a study of blood T cells in healthy people across ages. A second PCR of 7 to 11 cycles used a sample-barcoded 5' primer and a J-beta primer mix. MiXCR was run by TCRdb on the 5' RACE reads, yielding one entry per CDR3 protein. The data hold about 1.1 million distinct CDR3 sequences, with roughly two fifths observed a single time. Sequencing was performed on blood. The receptors come from a man younger than 35 in good health.

The J gene is TRBJ2-7, the V gene TRBV5-1; 8 nucleotides line up with TRBD1. The CDR3 consists of 17 residues. V gave up 2 bases and J gave up 7 bases; unmatched junction bases: 17. From germline, CDR1 is SGHRS and CDR2 YFSETQ. The CDR3 sequence is CASSFRRSGGAYNEQYF. In DNA form, the CDR3 reads TGCGCCAGCAGCTTCCGTAGATCAGGGGGCGCCTACAATGAGCAGTACTTC.

The V and J genes are TRBV20-1 and TRBJ1-1; 7 bases align to TRBD1. Germline V lookup: CDR1 DFQATT, CDR2 SNEGSKA (reference sequence). CDR3 length: 11 amino acids. Germline trimming cut 6 bases from V and 7 bases from J; bases unmatched to any gene: 5. Here the CDR3 reads CSAPDRFEAFF. The DNA of the CDR3 is TGCAGTGCGCCGGACAGGTTTGAAGCTTTCTTT.

This chain joins TRBV11-2 and TRBJ2-3, with TRBD1 identical over 11 bases. The CDR3 contains 20 residues. Germline CDR1 reads SGHAT; CDR2 reads FQNNGV. V trimming: 2 bases; J trimming: 0 bases; junction bases outside the gene matches: 13. The CDR3 region is CASSLKIKLGQGASTDTQYF. The CDR3 nucleotides read TGTGCCAGCAGCTTAAAAATCAAATTAGGACAGGGGGCTAGCACAGATACGCAGTATTTT.

This rearrangement joins TRBV7-9 to TRBJ1-5; no reliable D call. V was clipped by 5 bases and J by 7 bases, with 12 bases between them. Germline-derived CDR1 and CDR2 are SEHNR and FQNEAQ (reference sequence). The CDR3 extends over 13 amino acids. DNA of the CDR3: TGTGCCAGCAGCAAAGAGGGCTGGCAGCCCCAGCATTTT. This gives the protein CASSKEGWQPQHF.

The chain couples TRBV10-3 to TRBJ1-1; 9 bases match TRBD1. CDR3 length equals 20 residues. Germline V gene sequence: CDR1 ENHRY, CDR2 SYGVKD. J gave up 1 base and V 3 bases, and 18 bases lay outside the gene matches. The DNA of the CDR3 is TGTGCCATCAGTGAACATAACCCGGGACAGGGTCAAGAAAGGAACACTGAAGCTTTCTTT. Encoded protein: CAISEHNPGQGQERNTEAFF.